The sequence of this T cell receptor (beta chain) was determined in a study of blood T cells in healthy people across ages. Across the whole study: For every two T cells, template switching captured about one barcoded beta molecule. Study observations and caveats: Underestimates were what the diversity estimates from one million T cells were considered to be. Unknown donor CMV status possibly confounded expanded clonotype changes.

PCR was performed a second time for roughly 7 to 12 cycles using a sample-barcoded 5' primer and a J-beta primer mix. Researchers report that a template-switch adaptor with 12 random nucleotides tagged each cDNA molecule. TCRdb independently ran MiXCR on the 5' RACE reads; one entry per CDR3 protein. This sample has more than 1,400,000 distinct CDR3 sequences, with roughly 40% found just once. Trimming at V came to 8 bases and at J to 8 bases, leaving 4 bases not matched to a gene. Germline assignment: CDR1 ENHRY and CDR2 SYGVKD. The CDR3 loop spans 11 amino acids. As to this clonotype: Its specificity is unknown.

This sequence was found in a woman aged 18-29 years in good health. The chain couples TRBV10-3 to TRBJ1-2; 8 nucleotides line up with TRBD1. Source material: blood. The CDR3 bases are TGTGCCATCCAGGGGGCGATAGGCTACACCTTC. This sequence encodes CAIQGAIGYTF.